The T cell receptor (beta chain) described here comes from a study of untreated major depressive disorder. Study-wide results and caveats: Depressed patients' CD4+ T cells carried increased TRBV05-01 (Vbeta 5.1) usage versus control CD4+ T cells.

Per germline, CDR1 KGHSH and CDR2 LQKENI. The CDR3 totals 14 residues. Germline trimming cut 3 bases from V and 8 bases from J; bases unmatched to any gene: 6. This table comes from immunoSEQ multiplex PCR, and its TCRdb copy is limited to in-frame clones, with some not included. The table has 25,000 to 30,000 clones, about 91% seen once. Participants were all of European descent. DSM-IV major depressive disorder patients had Hamilton Rating Scale scores of 18 or more. For at least 8 weeks, patients took no psychiatric medication. Patients had moderate to severe depression. Comment on this clone: Its specificity is unknown.

The genes are TRBV18 and TRBJ1-4; the match to TRBD1 covers 7 bases. The specimen sequenced was CD4+ T cells from PBMCs. This clonotype originated in a woman aged 25 to 39 with major depressive disorder. For the CDR3, the DNA is TGTGCCAGCTCACCCAAGGGGGCCGACGAAAAACTGTTTTTT. Translation gives CASSPKGADEKLFF.